This is a list of T cell receptor beta chains from one sample in a study of cytomegalovirus exposure and HLA in healthy donors. Assay used: immunoSEQ multiplex PCR; TCRdb lists only in-frame clones, some missing. Among some 130,000 clones listed, 85% were seen once. Sequencing was done on a sample of PBMCs. These receptors were taken from a young woman in good health and CMV-seropositive. Each CDR3 is given with its conserved first and last residue. D genes are given only for firm matches.

TRBJ1-2,-,TRBV7-9,CASSSLRQSPYGYTF,TGTGCCAGCAGCTCACTCCGACAGAGCCCCTATGGCTACACCTTC
TRBJ1-2,-,TRBV2,CASSEGGSEYGYTF,TGTGCCAGCAGTGAAGGGGGCTCGGAGTATGGCTACACCTTC
TRBJ2-7,-,TRBV5-5,CASSTEAPQGYSYEQYF,TGTGCCAGCAGCACTGAGGCCCCCCAGGGTTACTCCTACGAGCAGTACTTC
TRBJ2-3,TRBD2,TRBV10-3,CAISEGREGTDTQYF,TGTGCCATCAGTGAGGGGCGGGAGGGCACAGATACGCAGTATTTT
TRBJ1-1,-,TRBV5-1,CASRSGVGGITEAFF,TGCGCCAGCCGATCGGGGGTGGGGGGAATTACTGAAGCTTTCTTT
TRBJ1-4,-,TRBV18,CASSPQEKLFF,TGTGCCAGCTCACCTCAGGAAAAACTGTTTTTT
TRBJ2-4,TRBD1,TRBV15,CATQGWGNIQYF,TGTGCCACACAGGGGTGGGGGAACATTCAGTACTTC
TRBJ1-1,-,TRBV28,CASSPVGFEAFF,TGTGCCAGCAGCCCGGTGGGCTTTGAAGCTTTCTTT
TRBJ2-1,TRBD1,TRBV14,CASDTSGTGNDEQFF,TGTGCCAGCGATACCTCCGGGACAGGGAACGATGAGCAGTTCTTC
TRBJ1-4,TRBD1,TRBV28,CASSLSGQGLGTNEKLFF,TGTGCCAGCAGTTTATCCGGACAGGGCCTTGGGACTAATGAAAAACTGTTTTTT
TRBJ2-4,TRBD1,TRBV30,CAWRSSGQKNIQYF,TGTGCCTGGAGGTCCTCGGGACAGAAAAACATTCAGTACTTC
TRBJ2-5,TRBD1,TRBV10-3,CAISGDRRQETQYF,TGTGCCATCAGTGGGGACAGACGACAAGAGACCCAGTACTTC
TRBJ2-7,TRBD2,TRBV15,CATLPGGQSTEQYF,TGTGCCACCCTGCCGGGGGGGCAATCCACCGAGCAGTACTTC
TRBJ1-2,TRBD1,TRBV2,CASSEGQGPGYTF,TGTGCCAGCAGTGAGGGACAGGGGCCTGGCTACACCTTC